This entry features one TCR beta chain sequence. Its antigen is as yet unknown. Here immunoSEQ multiplex PCR was the method, and the copy in TCRdb shows in-frame clones only, minus some. The repertoire has about 72,000 clones, about 89% of them found once; the top ten carry about 5.5%. The data were obtained in a study of OX40 agonist ivuxolimab in advanced cancers. General study results and limits: Both blood CD4+ and CD8+ T cells showed clonal growth by week 6 at 0.1 to 3.0 mg/kg.

CDR3 size: 15 residues. Germline CDR1 and CDR2: SGHAT and FQNNGV. Sequenced here: CD4+ or CD8+ T cells sorted from blood, sampled in a trial of the OX40 agonist ivuxolimab. The rearrangement joins TRBV11-2 to TRBJ2-5; TRBD1 is a possible D gene (7 bases). The end of the DNA aligns better with TRBJ2-7, so the J call may be wrong. The clonotype was recovered from an adult with an advanced solid tumor such as melanoma, head and neck, liver or kidney cancer. Here the CDR3 reads CASSLETRGTYEQYF. CDR3 DNA: TGTGCCAGCAGCTTAGAAACCAGGGGGACTTACGAGCAGTACTTC.